The 28 T cell receptor beta chains in this list originate from one sample, sequenced in a study of T cells after posttransplantation cyclophosphamide. This table comes from immunoSEQ multiplex PCR, and its TCRdb copy is limited to in-frame clones, with some not included. Of 8,500 to 10,000 clones in the sample, nearly 98% were seen once. The naive gate required viable CD3+CD4+ or CD3+CD8+ cells with CCR7+CD45RA+CD45RO-CD95-CD27+CD28+ phenotype. Sequences were obtained from naive CD4+ T cells sorted from PBMCs. These receptors all stem from a woman aged 60-75 years in good health, CMV-negative, and a related stem cell transplant donor.

The genes are TRBV5-1 and TRBJ2-2, with D possibly matching TRBD1 (6 bases). V was trimmed by 0 bases and J by 6 bases, leaving 12 bases between them. There are 15 residues in the CDR3. Germline assignment: CDR1 SGHRS and CDR2 YFSETQ. The CDR3 DNA reads TGCGCCAGCAGCTTGGTACAGGGCGGCCCCGGGGAGCTGTTTTTT. It translates to CASSLVQGGPGELFF.

This chain uses TRBV5-1 with TRBJ2-3; D is undetermined. This CDR3 spans 13 amino acids. Germline CDR1 SGHRS, CDR2 YFSETQ. Trimming left V 2 bases short and J 4 bases short, with 8 bases between. CDR3 amino acids: CASSFQNADTQYF. Written as DNA, the CDR3 is TGCGCCAGCAGCTTCCAGAACGCAGATACGCAGTATTTT.

V gene TRBV19 combines with J gene TRBJ1-3; D unclear. The length of the CDR3 is 14 residues. V lost 7 bases, J lost 0 bases, and 10 bases lay in between. From germline, CDR1 is LNHDA and CDR2 SQIVND (reference sequence). CDR3 sequence: CASTPGGSGNTIYF. The CDR3 coding sequence is TGTGCCAGTACCCCGGGTGGCTCTGGAAACACCATATATTTT.

The chain is built from TRBV5-4 and TRBJ2-1; D may be TRBD1 (6 bases). Per the germline V gene, CDR1 is SGHNT and CDR2 is YYREEE (reference sequence). CDR3 length equals 15 residues. The V end was cut by 3 bases, the J end by 8 bases, with 18 bases between. The CDR3 sequence: CASSYEGRGWDEQFF. CDR3 sequence (DNA): TGTGCCAGCAGCTACGAGGGCAGGGGCTGGGATGAGCAGTTCTTC.

The chain carries TRBV19 and TRBJ2-1, with D uncertain. Trimming stripped 4 bases from V and 0 bases from J, with 16 bases between. The CDR3 sequence is 17 residues long. CDR1 and CDR2 from the germline V gene are LNHDA and SQIVND (reference sequence). In nucleotides, the CDR3 is TGTGCCAGTAGTACCCACTTGGGCATGAGCTCCTACAATGAGCAGTTCTTC. This sequence encodes CASSTHLGMSSYNEQFF.

Written as DNA, the CDR3 is TGTGCCAGCAGCTCTGGACTAGCGGGGGCCGGAAGGTACCAAGAGACCCAGTACTTC. This translates into CASSSGLAGAGRYQETQYF. V is TRBV11-3 and J is TRBJ2-5; 13 bases match TRBD2. Germline V gene data show CDR1 as SGHNT and CDR2 as YENEEA. Trimming cost V 4 bases and J 0 bases; bases outside gene matches: 11. The CDR3 runs 19 residues.

This rearrangement joins TRBV27 to TRBJ1-5; D remains unclear. The CDR3 length is 14 residues. V was shortened by 4 bases and J by 8 bases, with 15 bases between the two germline ends. From germline, CDR1 is MNHEY and CDR2 SMNVEV (reference sequence). CDR3 sequence reads: CASSSLPRYEPQHF. In DNA, the CDR3 is TGTGCCAGCAGTTCCCTCCCCCGGTACGAGCCCCAGCATTTT.

The chain is built from TRBV7-8 and TRBJ2-1; the D is unclear. The V end was cut by 5 bases, the J end by 8 bases, with 13 bases between. The CDR3 length is 13 residues. Germline CDR1 SGHVS, CDR2 FQNEAQ. In nucleotides, the CDR3 is TGTGCCAGCAGCCCAGAGGCCCTTTATGAGCAGTTCTTC. It is translated as CASSPEALYEQFF.

V gene TRBV6-5 combines with J gene TRBJ1-1; D is unclear. In germline, CDR1 is MNHEY, CDR2 SVGAGI. The V and J ends lost 7 bases and 1 base respectively, with 10 bases between them. The CDR3 is 13 residues long. CDR3 bases: TGTGCCAGCACTGATACACCGAACACTGAAGCTTTCTTT. Encoded protein: CASTDTPNTEAFF.

The CDR3 sequence: CASSVALMSPNEQFF. The CDR3 nucleotides are TGTGCCAGCAGCGTAGCCCTAATGTCTCCTAATGAGCAGTTCTTC. The J gene is TRBJ2-1, the V gene TRBV9; D unclear. CDR1 and CDR2 (germline): SGDLS, YYNGEE. Deletions cut 0 bases from V and 7 bases from J, with 14 bases between. CDR3 size: 15 residues.

The rearrangement links TRBV5-5 to TRBJ2-2; TRBD1 is a possible D gene (5 bases). Trimming shortened V by 4 bases and J by 3 bases, and 25 bases separated the two germline ends. The length of the CDR3 is 19 residues. The germline V gene has CDR1 SGHKS and CDR2 YYEKEE (reference sequence). The CDR3 region is CASSPLYRRIPRYTGELFF. DNA of the CDR3: TGTGCCAGCAGCCCCTTGTACAGGAGAATTCCTAGATACACCGGGGAGCTGTTTTTT.

The rearrangement uses TRBV21-1 and TRBJ2-7; the listed D gene, TRBD2, was not tested against the DNA. TRBV21-1 is reported as a pseudogene. CDR3 length: 16 residues. CDR3 in amino acids: CASSQDRTSGGYEQYV. Written as DNA, the CDR3 is TGTGCCAGCAGCCAAGACCGGACTAGCGGGGGGTACGAGCAGTACGTC.

V is TRBV14 and J is TRBJ1-1; D perhaps matches TRBD1 (5 bases). The CDR3 is 14 amino acids. Germline V gene data show CDR1 as SGHDN and CDR2 as FVKESK. V dropped 1 base and J dropped 4 bases, with 10 bases sitting between them. Here the CDR3 DNA reads TGTGCCAGCAGCCAAGCGGGGGGGAGCACTGAAGCTTTCTTT. Amino acids: CASSQAGGSTEAFF.

The chain has TRBV28 and TRBJ1-2; TRBD1 is a possible D gene (5 bases). Trimming removed 3 bases from V and 4 bases from J, with 9 bases in between. This CDR3 comprises 13 residues. Germline V CDR1 and CDR2: MDHEN, SYDVKM. The CDR3 DNA reads as TGTGCCAGCAGTTTGGGAAGGGGCTATGGCTACACCTTC. It is translated as CASSLGRGYGYTF.

The chain joins TRBV28 to TRBJ2-7; 12 nucleotides align to TRBD2. CDR3 length equals 15 residues. The J segment lost 3 bases and the V segment lost 7 bases, leaving 7 bases of the junction unmatched. Germline CDR1 MDHEN, CDR2 SYDVKM. CDR3: CASNDGLAGSYEQYF. CDR3 nucleotides: TGTGCCAGCAATGACGGACTAGCGGGGAGCTACGAGCAGTACTTC.

This clone was counted a single time. The genes are TRBV6-5 and TRBJ2-7; 10 bases agree with TRBD1. V trimming: 5 bases; J trimming: 6 bases; junction bases outside the gene matches: 7. Germline assignment: CDR1 MNHEY and CDR2 SVGAGI. The CDR3 has 14 amino acids. CDR3 region: CASSPGQGISEQYV. Written as DNA, the CDR3 is TGTGCCAGCAGTCCGGGACAGGGGATTAGCGAGCAGTACGTC.

V and J are TRBV15 and TRBJ2-1; 7 bases agree with TRBD1. Germline trimming cut 3 bases from V and 6 bases from J; bases unmatched to any gene: 11. Germline-derived CDR1 and CDR2 are LNHNV and YYDKDF (reference sequence). This CDR3 has 16 residues. This CDR3 reads CATSRYRQGWSNEQFF. The DNA of the CDR3 is TGTGCCACCAGCAGGTACCGACAGGGATGGAGCAATGAGCAGTTCTTC.

This chain connects TRBV27 to TRBJ2-1; D may be TRBD2 (6 bases). Per the germline V gene, CDR1 is MNHEY and CDR2 is SMNVEV (reference sequence). Trimming pared 4 bases from V and 4 bases from J, leaving 14 bases between. This CDR3 comprises 15 residues. The CDR3 reads CASSSGVAPYNEQFF. CDR3 DNA sequence: TGTGCCAGCAGTTCGGGGGTAGCGCCATACAATGAGCAGTTCTTC.

The J gene is TRBJ2-4, the V gene TRBV6-6; D call uncertain. Germline V gene lookup returns CDR1 MNHNY and CDR2 SVGAGI (reference sequence). V was pared by 8 bases and J by 0 bases, with 8 bases between. This CDR3 contains 13 residues. Here the CDR3 reads CASLEAAKNIQYF. As DNA, the CDR3 is TGTGCCAGCCTCGAGGCAGCCAAAAACATTCAGTACTTC.

The chain has TRBV9 and TRBJ2-1; 7 bases match TRBD1. This CDR3 is built from 16 residues. Per the germline V gene, CDR1 is SGDLS and CDR2 is YYNGEE. The V gene end was trimmed by 0 bases and the J gene end by 8 bases; junction bases not matched to a gene: 11. In nucleotides, the CDR3 is TGTGCCAGCAGCGTAGAGGACAGGTTAAGTTCCGATGAGCAGTTCTTC. It specifies CASSVEDRLSSDEQFF.

As concerns this clone: The junction shows a germline mismatch at one end, possibly a read error. This rearrangement joins TRBV7-7 to TRBJ2-5, with TRBD1 matching over 7 bases. The CDR3 is made up of 14 amino acids. Per germline, CDR1 SSHAT and CDR2 FNYEAQ (reference sequence). CDR3 DNA sequence: TGTGCTAGCAGCCAATGGGGGACAGAAGAGACCCAGTACTTC. It codes for CASSQWGTEETQYF.

The chain combines TRBV7-9 with TRBJ2-3; TRBD2 agrees at 12 bases. V was clipped by 5 bases and J by 3 bases; unmatched bases: 3. This CDR3 is 15 amino acids long. CDR1 and CDR2 (germline): SEHNR, FQNEAQ (reference sequence). This CDR3 reads CASSGLAGGTDTQYF. CDR3 bases: TGTGCCAGCAGCGGGCTAGCGGGGGGGACAGATACGCAGTATTTT.

This clone has just one count. This rearrangement joins TRBV7-3 to TRBJ2-1; TRBD1 matches at 7 bases. The V segment lost 5 bases and the J segment 2 bases; nucleotides outside the gene matches: 9. The germline V gene encodes CDR1 SGHTA and CDR2 FQGTGA. This CDR3 spans 16 amino acids. CDR3 nucleotide sequence: TGTGCCAGCAGCCCTATACAGGGGATCCCCTACAATGAGCAGTTCTTC. Protein sequence: CASSPIQGIPYNEQFF.

V is TRBV7-6 and J is TRBJ1-6, with 8 bases that match TRBD1. CDR1 and CDR2 from the germline V gene are SGHVS and FNYEAQ. The CDR3 loop spans 16 amino acids. V gave up 5 bases and J gave up 2 bases; unmatched junction bases: 5. The CDR3 spells CASSPTGEAYNSPLHF. CDR3 coding DNA: TGTGCCAGCAGCCCGACAGGGGAGGCCTATAATTCACCCCTCCACTTT.

J is TRBJ1-2 and V is TRBV25-1; D might be TRBD1 (5 bases). Germline assignment: CDR1 MGHDK and CDR2 SYGVNS. The CDR3 extends over 15 amino acids. V was shortened by 1 base and J by 2 bases, with 11 bases between the two germline ends. The CDR3, as DNA: TGTGCCAGCAGTGAATTCGCAGGGCCAAACTATGGCTACACCTTC. Translation gives CASSEFAGPNYGYTF.

The rearrangement uses TRBV6-5 and TRBJ1-3; no clear D gene. Germline V CDR1 and CDR2: MNHEY, SVGAGI. The V and J ends lost 2 bases and 9 bases respectively, with 14 bases between them. The CDR3 is 14 residues long. The CDR3 DNA reads as TGTGCCAGCAGTTACAACCGGAACGAGGGCACCATATATTTT. Amino acids: CASSYNRNEGTIYF.

The chain combines TRBV7-3 with TRBJ2-1, with 10 positions matching TRBD2. Unmatched junction bases numbered 14, after V lost 8 bases and J lost 10 bases. Germline lookup yields CDR1 SGHTA and CDR2 FQGTGA. CDR3 length: 15 residues. The CDR3 loop reads CASSEASGRSGEQFF. In DNA form, the CDR3 reads TGTGCCAGCTCGGAGGCTAGCGGGAGAAGCGGCGAGCAGTTCTTC. The whole variable domain, filled in from reference TRBV7-3 and TRBJ2-1, reads GAGVSQTPSNKVTEKGKYVELRCDPISGHTALYWYRQSLGQGPEFLIYFQGTGAADDSGLPNDRFFAVRPEGSVSTLKIQRTERGDSAVYLCASSEASGRSGEQFFGPGTRLTVL.

The chain combines TRBV7-9 with TRBJ1-2; the D is unclear. V shed 2 bases and J shed 1 base, with 14 bases lying between them. The germline V gene has CDR1 SEHNR and CDR2 FQNEAQ (reference sequence). CDR3 length: 16 residues. The CDR3 DNA is TGTGCCAGCAGCTTATCGTTGCCGGGGTTTAACTATGGCTACACCTTC. Residues: CASSLSLPGFNYGYTF.